This note documents a single TCR beta chain sequence. The antigen remains unidentified. This sample was taken from a study of graft-versus-host responses after intestinal transplantation. Study results and limitations: After transplant, early declines in HvG clones were associated with peak levels of circulating GvH clones.

CDR3 size: 11 residues. Trimming removed 3 bases from V and 6 bases from J, with 3 bases in between. Looked up from germline, CDR1 is MDHEN and CDR2 is SYDVKM. Sequencing used immunoSEQ multiplex PCR; TCRdb keeps in-frame clones, though not all of them. The data hold 90,000 to 150,000 clones, with 90% to 95% observed a single time. The chain links TRBV28 to TRBJ2-4; unclear D gene. This TCR came from a human donor who received an intestinal transplant. Specimen: unstimulated CD8+ T cells sorted from spleen or lymph node cells, collected before intestinal transplant. In DNA form, the CDR3 reads TGTGCCAGCAGTTTGGGAAACATTCAGTACTTC. Translated, it gives CASSLGNIQYF.